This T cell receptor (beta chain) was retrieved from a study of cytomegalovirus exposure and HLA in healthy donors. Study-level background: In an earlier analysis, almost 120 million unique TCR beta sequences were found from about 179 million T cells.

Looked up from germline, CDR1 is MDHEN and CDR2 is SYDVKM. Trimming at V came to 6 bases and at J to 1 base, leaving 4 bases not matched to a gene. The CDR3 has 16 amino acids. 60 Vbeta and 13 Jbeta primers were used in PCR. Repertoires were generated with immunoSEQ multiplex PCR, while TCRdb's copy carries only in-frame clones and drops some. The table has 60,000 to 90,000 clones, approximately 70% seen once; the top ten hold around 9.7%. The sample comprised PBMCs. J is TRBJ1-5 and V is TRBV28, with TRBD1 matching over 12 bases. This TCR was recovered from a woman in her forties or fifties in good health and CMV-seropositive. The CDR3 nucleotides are TGTGCCAGCAGGGGACAGGGGGCGGGAAGCAATCAGCCCCAGCATTTT. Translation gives CASRGQGAGSNQPQHF.